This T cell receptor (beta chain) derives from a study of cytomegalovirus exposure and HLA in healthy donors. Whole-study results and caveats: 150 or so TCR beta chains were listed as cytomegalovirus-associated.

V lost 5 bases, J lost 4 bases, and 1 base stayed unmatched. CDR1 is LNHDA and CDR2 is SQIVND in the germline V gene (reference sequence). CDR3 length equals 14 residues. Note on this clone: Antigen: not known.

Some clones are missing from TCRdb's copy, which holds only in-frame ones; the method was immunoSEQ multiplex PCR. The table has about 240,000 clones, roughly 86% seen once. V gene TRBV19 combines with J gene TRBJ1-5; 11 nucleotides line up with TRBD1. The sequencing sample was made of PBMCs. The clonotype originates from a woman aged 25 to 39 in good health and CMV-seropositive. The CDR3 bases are TGTGCCAGTAGTTGGGACAGGGGGAATCAGCCCCAGCATTTT. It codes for CASSWDRGNQPQHF. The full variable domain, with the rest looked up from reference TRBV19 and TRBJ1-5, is DGGITQSPKYLFRKEGQNVTLSCEQNLNHDAMYWYRQDPGQGLRLIYYSQIVNDFQKGDIAEGYSVSREKKESFPLTVTSAQKNPTAFYLCASSWDRGNQPQHFGDGTRLSIL.